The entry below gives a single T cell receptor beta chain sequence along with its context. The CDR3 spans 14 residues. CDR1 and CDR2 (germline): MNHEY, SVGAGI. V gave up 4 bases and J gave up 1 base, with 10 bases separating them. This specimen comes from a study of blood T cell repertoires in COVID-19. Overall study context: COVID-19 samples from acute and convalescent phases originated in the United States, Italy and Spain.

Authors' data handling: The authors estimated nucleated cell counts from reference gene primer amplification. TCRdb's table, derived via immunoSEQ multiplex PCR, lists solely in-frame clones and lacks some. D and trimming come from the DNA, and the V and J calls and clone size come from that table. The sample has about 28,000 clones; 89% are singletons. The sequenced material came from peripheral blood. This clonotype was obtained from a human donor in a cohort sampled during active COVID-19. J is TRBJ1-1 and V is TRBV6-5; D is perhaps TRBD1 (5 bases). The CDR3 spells CASSFDRWNTEAFF. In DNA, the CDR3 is TGTGCCAGCAGTTTTGACAGATGGAACACTGAAGCTTTCTTT.